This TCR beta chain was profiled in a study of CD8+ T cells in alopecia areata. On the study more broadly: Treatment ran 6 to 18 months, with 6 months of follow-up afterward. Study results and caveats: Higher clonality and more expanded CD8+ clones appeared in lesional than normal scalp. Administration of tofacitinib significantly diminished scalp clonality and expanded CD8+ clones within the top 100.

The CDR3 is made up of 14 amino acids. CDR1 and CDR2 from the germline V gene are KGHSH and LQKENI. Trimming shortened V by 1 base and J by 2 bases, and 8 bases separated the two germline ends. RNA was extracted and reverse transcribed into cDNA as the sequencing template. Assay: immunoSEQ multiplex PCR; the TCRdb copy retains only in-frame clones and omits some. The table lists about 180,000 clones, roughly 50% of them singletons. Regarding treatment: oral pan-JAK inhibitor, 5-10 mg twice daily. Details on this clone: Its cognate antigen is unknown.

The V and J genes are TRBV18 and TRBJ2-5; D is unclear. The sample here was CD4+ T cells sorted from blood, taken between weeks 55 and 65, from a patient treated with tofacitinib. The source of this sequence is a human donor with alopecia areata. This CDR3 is CASSPRNQQETQYF. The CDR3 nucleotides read TGTGCCAGCTCACCACGGAACCAGCAAGAGACCCAGTACTTC. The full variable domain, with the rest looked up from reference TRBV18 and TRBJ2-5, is NAGVMQNPRHLVRRRGQEARLRCSPMKGHSHVYWYRQLPEEGLKFMVYLQKENIIDESGMPKERFSAEFPKEGPSILRIQQVVRGDSAAYFCASSPRNQQETQYFGPGTRLLVL.